The 15 T cell receptor beta chains listed next were all sequenced from one sample in a study of shared clonotypes between healthy human individuals. The data were produced by immunoSEQ multiplex PCR, yet TCRdb's version contains in-frame clones alone and is incomplete. The sample contains some 2,000,000 clones, almost 96% of which appear only once. The sample taken for sequencing was naive CD4+ T cells sorted from blood. Documented subset: CD45RA+ positively selected. These TCRs come from a man aged 18 to 30 in good health.

The chain couples TRBV7-9 to TRBJ1-1, with D possibly being TRBD1 (6 bases). Germline V lookup: CDR1 SEHNR, CDR2 FQNEAQ (reference sequence). V lost 6 bases and J lost 1, with 21 bases in between. The CDR3 totals 17 residues. Here the CDR3 reads CASSLTGTRMRNTEAFF. CDR3 sequence (DNA): TGTGCCAGCAGTCTGACAGGTACAAGAATGCGGAACACTGAAGCTTTCTTT.

The genes are TRBV7-9 and TRBJ1-2; a possible D gene is TRBD1 (5 bases). CDR1 is SEHNR, CDR2 FQNEAQ, per germline (reference sequence). V lost 6 bases to trimming and J lost 3 bases, with 23 bases between them. The CDR3 runs 17 residues. The CDR3 region has the DNA TGTGCCAGCAGTCCTAGACCGGGACTTACTACGCACTATGGCTACACCTTC. Translation gives CASSPRPGLTTHYGYTF.

The J gene is TRBJ1-3, the V gene TRBV28, with no clear D. The germline V gene has CDR1 MDHEN and CDR2 SYDVKM. V shed 7 bases and J shed 4 bases, with 20 bases lying between them. The CDR3 loop spans 16 amino acids. CDR3 DNA sequence: TGTGCCAGCACTTTTAGAGGGAGGCCTGAAGGAAACACCATATATTTT. Residues: CASTFRGRPEGNTIYF.

The V and J genes are TRBV6-1 and TRBJ2-5; 8 nucleotides align to TRBD1. Germline V gene sequence: CDR1 MNHNS, CDR2 SASEGT. The CDR3 consists of 14 residues. V lost 7 bases and J lost 1; bases outside the gene matches: 5. CDR3 loop: CASTMDRVQETQYF. CDR3 nucleotides: TGTGCCAGCACCATGGACAGGGTCCAAGAGACCCAGTACTTC.

The V gene is TRBV2, the J gene TRBJ2-7; 10 nucleotides align to TRBD1. The ends lost 5 bases at V and 0 bases at J; junction bases unmatched: 10. This CDR3 has 17 residues. Germline CDR1 reads SNHLY; CDR2 reads FYNNEI. The DNA of the CDR3 is TGTGCCAGCAGTCCCGCTACCGGGACAGGGGTCTCCTACGAGCAGTACTTC. Translating gives CASSPATGTGVSYEQYF.

Worth noting for this clone: At the DNA level, this CDR3 is encoded by other sequences in the same sample as well. J is TRBJ2-5 and V is TRBV18; tentative D call: TRBD1 (6 bases). Per germline, CDR1 KGHSH and CDR2 LQKENI. V lost 5 bases and J lost 2, with 9 bases in between. CDR3 length equals 13 residues. CDR3 in amino acids: CASSSGTQETQYF. As DNA, the CDR3 is TGTGCCAGCTCATCCGGGACACAAGAGACCCAGTACTTC.

This CDR3 is CASSVVAVGLTGELFF. CDR3 coding DNA: TGTGCCAGCAGCGTAGTAGCCGTCGGCCTCACCGGGGAGCTGTTTTTT. The rearrangement uses TRBV9 and TRBJ2-2; no reliable D call. This CDR3 has 16 residues. Germline lookup yields CDR1 SGDLS and CDR2 YYNGEE. V gave up 0 bases and J gave up 4 bases, with 13 bases separating them.

The sample holds one count of this clone. CDR3 sequence: CASSVDSYSNQPQHF. CDR3 coding DNA: TGTGCCAGCAGCGTAGACTCTTATAGCAATCAGCCCCAGCATTTT. The genes are TRBV2 and TRBJ1-5; D gene unclear. The V and J ends lost 6 bases and 0 bases respectively, with 12 bases between them. CDR3 length equals 15 residues. Looked up from germline, CDR1 is SNHLY and CDR2 is FYNNEI.

Concerning this clone itself: Other DNA sequences in this sample translate to the same CDR3. J is TRBJ1-2 and V is TRBV25-1, with D possibly TRBD1 on 6 matching bases. CDR3 length: 14 amino acids. The germline V gene has CDR1 MGHDK and CDR2 SYGVNS. The ends were cut back, 2 bases at V and 2 bases at J, with 9 bases in the middle. The CDR3 bases are TGTGCCAGCAGTGAAACAGGGCTAAACTATGGCTACACCTTC. This codes for CASSETGLNYGYTF.

The rearrangement joins TRBV5-1 to TRBJ2-2; no reliable D call. V lost 0 bases and J 0 bases, leaving 6 bases between the germline ends. The germline V gene encodes CDR1 SGHRS and CDR2 YFSETQ. This CDR3 spans 15 amino acids. CDR3 nucleotides: TGCGCCAGCAGCTTGGCCTTCACGAACACCGGGGAGCTGTTTTTT. Its translation is CASSLAFTNTGELFF.

This clone was observed once. Other DNA sequences from this sample encode an identical CDR3 as well. This chain joins TRBV18 and TRBJ1-1; D is unclear. V lost 0 bases to trimming and J lost 2 bases, with 4 bases between them. CDR3 length: 13 residues. From germline, CDR1 is KGHSH and CDR2 LQKENI. CDR3 in DNA: TGTGCCAGCTCACCACCGATAAACACTGAAGCTTTCTTT. It specifies CASSPPINTEAFF.

The chain combines TRBV6-6 with TRBJ2-7, with TRBD2 identical over 8 bases. This CDR3 comprises 15 residues. Unmatched junction bases numbered 6, after V lost 0 bases and J lost 5 bases. The germline gives CDR1 MNHNY, CDR2 SVGAGI (reference sequence). CDR3 sequence reads: CASSYSKGLVDEQYF. As DNA, the CDR3 is TGTGCCAGCAGTTACTCGAAGGGACTAGTCGACGAGCAGTACTTC.

The chain carries TRBV11-2 and TRBJ1-1, with D unclear. The CDR3 length is 13 residues. The V gene lost 0 bases and the J gene lost 7 bases, with 9 bases spanning the gap. Germline loops: CDR1 SGHAT, CDR2 FQNNGV. In DNA form, the CDR3 reads TGTGCCAGCAGCTTAGAGAGGGCCCTTGAAGCTTTCTTT. Its translation is CASSLERALEAFF.

This clone was picked up one time. The chain employs TRBV11-2 and TRBJ2-3; D uncertain. V gave up 0 bases and J gave up 0 bases, with 10 bases separating them. CDR3 length: 16 amino acids. From germline, CDR1 is SGHAT and CDR2 FQNNGV. CDR3 sequence reads: CASSLDLALSTDTQYF. The CDR3 DNA reads TGTGCCAGCAGCTTAGATCTGGCACTCAGCACAGATACGCAGTATTTT.

The J gene is TRBJ1-5, the V gene TRBV6-6; D unclear. The germline gives CDR1 MNHNY, CDR2 SVGAGI (reference sequence). The V and J ends lost 2 bases and 4 bases respectively, with 9 bases between them. The CDR3 has 14 amino acids. CDR3 sequence: CASSYPNRNQPQHF. The CDR3 nucleotides are TGTGCCAGCAGTTACCCAAACAGAAATCAGCCCCAGCATTTT.